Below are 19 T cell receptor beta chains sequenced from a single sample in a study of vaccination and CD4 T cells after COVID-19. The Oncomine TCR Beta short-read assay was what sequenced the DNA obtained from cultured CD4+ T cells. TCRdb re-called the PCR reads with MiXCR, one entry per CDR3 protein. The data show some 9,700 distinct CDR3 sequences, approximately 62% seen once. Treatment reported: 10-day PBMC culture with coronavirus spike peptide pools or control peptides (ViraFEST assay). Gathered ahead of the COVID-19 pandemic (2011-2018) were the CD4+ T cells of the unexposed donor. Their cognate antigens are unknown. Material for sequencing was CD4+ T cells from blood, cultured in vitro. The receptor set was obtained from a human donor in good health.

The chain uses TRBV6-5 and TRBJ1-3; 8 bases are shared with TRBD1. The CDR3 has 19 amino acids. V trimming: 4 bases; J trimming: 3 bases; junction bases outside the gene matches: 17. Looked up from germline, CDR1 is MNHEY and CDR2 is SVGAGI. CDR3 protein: CASSSRSGLTGGFGNTIYF. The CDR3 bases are TGTGCCAGCAGTTCCCGCTCTGGGCTTACAGGGGGGTTTGGAAACACCATATATTTT.

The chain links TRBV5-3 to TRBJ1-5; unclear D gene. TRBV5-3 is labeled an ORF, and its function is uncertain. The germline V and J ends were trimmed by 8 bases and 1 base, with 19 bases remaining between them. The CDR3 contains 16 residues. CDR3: CASKPGSPMSNQPQHF. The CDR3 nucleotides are TGTGCCAGCAAACCTGGGAGCCCTATGAGCAATCAGCCCCAGCATTTT.

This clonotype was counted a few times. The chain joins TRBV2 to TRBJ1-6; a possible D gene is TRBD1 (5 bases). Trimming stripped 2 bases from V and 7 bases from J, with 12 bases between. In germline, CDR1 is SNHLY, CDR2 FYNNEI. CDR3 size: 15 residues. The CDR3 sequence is CASSELTAGNSPLHF. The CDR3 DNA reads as TGTGCCAGCAGTGAATTGACGGCAGGGAATTCACCCCTCCACTTT.

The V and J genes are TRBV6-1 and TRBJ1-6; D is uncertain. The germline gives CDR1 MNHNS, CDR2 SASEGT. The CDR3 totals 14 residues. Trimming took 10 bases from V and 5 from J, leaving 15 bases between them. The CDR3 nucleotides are TGTGCCATCAGACTGGGCGGAGATAATTCACCCCTCCACTTT. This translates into CAIRLGGDNSPLHF.

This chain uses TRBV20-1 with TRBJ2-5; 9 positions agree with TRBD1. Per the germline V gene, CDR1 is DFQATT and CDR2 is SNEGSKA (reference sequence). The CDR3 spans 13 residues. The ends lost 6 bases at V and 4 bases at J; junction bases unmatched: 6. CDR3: CSAGTGRGETQYF. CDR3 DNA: TGCAGTGCCGGGACAGGGCGAGGAGAGACCCAGTACTTC.

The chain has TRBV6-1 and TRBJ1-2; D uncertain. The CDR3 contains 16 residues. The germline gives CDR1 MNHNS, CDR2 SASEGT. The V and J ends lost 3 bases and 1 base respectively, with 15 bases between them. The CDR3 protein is CASSDGVADRNYGYTF. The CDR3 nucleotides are TGTGCCAGCAGTGACGGTGTCGCTGATCGTAACTATGGCTACACCTTC.

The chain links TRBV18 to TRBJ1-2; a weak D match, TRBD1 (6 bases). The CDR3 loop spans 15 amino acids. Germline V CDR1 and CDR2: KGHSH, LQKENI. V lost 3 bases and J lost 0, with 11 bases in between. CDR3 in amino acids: CASSPRTEANYGYTF. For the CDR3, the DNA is TGTGCCAGCTCACCTCGGACAGAAGCTAACTATGGCTACACCTTC.

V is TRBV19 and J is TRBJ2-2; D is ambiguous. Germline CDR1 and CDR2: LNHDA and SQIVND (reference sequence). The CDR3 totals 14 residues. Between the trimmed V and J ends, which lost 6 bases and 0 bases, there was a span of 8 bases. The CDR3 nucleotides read TGTGCCAGTAGGCTTTACGCGAACACCGGGGAGCTGTTTTTT. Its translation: CASRLYANTGELFF.

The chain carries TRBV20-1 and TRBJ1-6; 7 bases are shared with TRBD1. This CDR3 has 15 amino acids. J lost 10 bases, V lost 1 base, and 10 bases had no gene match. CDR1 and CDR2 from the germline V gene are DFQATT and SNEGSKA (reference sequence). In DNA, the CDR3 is TGCAGTGCTAGAGTTAAACAGGGGCGAGGCTCACCCCTCCACTTT. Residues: CSARVKQGRGSPLHF.

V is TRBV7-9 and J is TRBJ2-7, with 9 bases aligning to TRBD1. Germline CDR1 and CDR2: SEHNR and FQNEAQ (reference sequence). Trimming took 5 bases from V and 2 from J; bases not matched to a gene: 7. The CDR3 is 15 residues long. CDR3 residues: CASSARQGDTYEQYF. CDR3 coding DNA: TGTGCCAGCAGCGCACGACAGGGGGATACCTACGAGCAGTACTTC.

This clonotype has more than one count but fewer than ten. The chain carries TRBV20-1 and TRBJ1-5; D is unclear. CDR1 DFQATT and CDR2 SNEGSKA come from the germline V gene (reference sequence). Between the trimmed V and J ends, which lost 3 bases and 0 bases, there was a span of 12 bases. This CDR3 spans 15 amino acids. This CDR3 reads CSARASPNSNQPQHF. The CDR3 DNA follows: TGCAGTGCTAGGGCCAGCCCCAATAGCAATCAGCCCCAGCATTTT.

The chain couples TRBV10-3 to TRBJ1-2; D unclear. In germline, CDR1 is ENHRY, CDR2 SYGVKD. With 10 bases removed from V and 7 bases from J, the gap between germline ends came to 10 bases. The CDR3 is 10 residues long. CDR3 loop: CASRPGGYTF. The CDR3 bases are TGTGCCAGCCGGCCCGGTGGCTACACCTTC.

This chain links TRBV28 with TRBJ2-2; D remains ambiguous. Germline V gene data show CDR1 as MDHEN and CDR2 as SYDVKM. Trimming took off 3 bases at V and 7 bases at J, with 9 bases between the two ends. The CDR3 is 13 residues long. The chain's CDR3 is CASSLWPDGELFF. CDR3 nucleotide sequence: TGTGCCAGCAGTTTGTGGCCGGACGGGGAGCTGTTTTTT.

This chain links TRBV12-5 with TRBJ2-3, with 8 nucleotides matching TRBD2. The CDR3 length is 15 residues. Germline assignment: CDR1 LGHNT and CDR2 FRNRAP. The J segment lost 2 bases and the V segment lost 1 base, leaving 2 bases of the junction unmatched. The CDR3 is CASGLAAGATDTQYF. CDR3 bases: TGTGCTAGTGGTTTGGCAGCGGGAGCCACAGATACGCAGTATTTT.

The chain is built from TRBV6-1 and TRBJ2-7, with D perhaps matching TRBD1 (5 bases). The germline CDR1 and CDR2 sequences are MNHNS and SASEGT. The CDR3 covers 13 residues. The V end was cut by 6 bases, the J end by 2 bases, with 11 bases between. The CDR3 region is CASRLGRAYEQYF. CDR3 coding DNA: TGTGCCAGCAGACTGGGCAGGGCCTACGAGCAGTACTTC.

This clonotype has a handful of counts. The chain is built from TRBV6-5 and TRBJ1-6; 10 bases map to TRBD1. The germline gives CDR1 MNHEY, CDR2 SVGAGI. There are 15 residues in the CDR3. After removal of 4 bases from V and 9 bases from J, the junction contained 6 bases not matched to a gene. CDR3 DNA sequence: TGTGCCAGCAGTTCCGGGACAGGGGTTGGTTCACCCCTCCACTTT. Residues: CASSSGTGVGSPLHF.

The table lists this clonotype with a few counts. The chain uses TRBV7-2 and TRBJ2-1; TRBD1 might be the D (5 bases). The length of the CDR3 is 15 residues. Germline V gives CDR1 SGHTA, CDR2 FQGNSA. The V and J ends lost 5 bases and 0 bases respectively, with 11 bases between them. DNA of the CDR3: TGTGCCAGCAGCCCGACAGTTAACTCCTACAATGAGCAGTTCTTC. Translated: CASSPTVNSYNEQFF.

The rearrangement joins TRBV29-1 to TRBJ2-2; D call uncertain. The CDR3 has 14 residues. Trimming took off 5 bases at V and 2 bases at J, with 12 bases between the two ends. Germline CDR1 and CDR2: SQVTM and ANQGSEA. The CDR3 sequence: CSVRRQLNTGELFF. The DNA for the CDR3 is TGCAGCGTTCGACGGCAGCTCAACACCGGGGAGCTGTTTTTT.

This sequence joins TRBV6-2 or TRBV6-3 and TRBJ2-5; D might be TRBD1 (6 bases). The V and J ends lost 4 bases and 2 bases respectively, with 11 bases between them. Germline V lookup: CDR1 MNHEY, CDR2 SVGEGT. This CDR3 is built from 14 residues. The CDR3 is CASSSWTEQETQYF. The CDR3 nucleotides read TGTGCCAGCAGTTCGTGGACAGAGCAAGAGACCCAGTACTTC.